This entry concerns a single T cell receptor (beta chain). Its antigen is still unknown. No clone much larger than this one lies a single base away; base qualities are absent. Each donor gave one peripheral blood draw, approximately 0.11 L on average, collected into heparinised tubes. Naive, central memory, regulatory and stem cell-like memory CD4+ T cells were sorted on a BD FACSAria II using a panel including CD45RO, CCR7, CD25, CD127, CD95 and CD27. Every sorted population had a purity above 98%. Right away, PBMCs were isolated by Lymphoprep density gradient centrifugation and were stained directly, with no culture step. So that batch effects would be minimized, each experiment stained and sorted samples in pairs, pairing one healthy donor with one patient. Germline trimming: 7 bases from V, 2 bases from J; junction bases outside gene matches: 7. Taken from cysteine to phenylalanine, the CDR3 has 14 residues. Only the CDR3 part of the read is kept: 42 bases, read in frame from the first base. The germline V gene supplies CDR1 SNHLY and CDR2 FYNNEI.

This entry is derived from a study of beta chain features in type 1 diabetes (dated by TCRdb to the late 2010s). Context from the whole study: Mean age, gender distribution, total cell number and subset yield were not different between patients and healthy donors. Regulatory and stem cell-like memory subsets were obtained from only 8 patients and roughly 8 healthy donors, while naive and central memory subsets were obtained from all 30 or so donors. The study compared TCRB repertoires of sorted circulating CD4+ T cell subsets between recently diagnosed type 1 diabetes patients and matched healthy donors. Across all samples, fewer than 130 million sorted cells were examined, and cell number per subset correlated strongly with RNA yield.

Findings and caveats that apply to the study as a whole: HLA sub-analyses involved small numbers of individuals, so any influence of HLA type on TCRB rearrangement remained unresolved. Naive, central memory and regulatory TCRB repertoires appeared to be more alike among patients than among healthy donors. Shorter templates might be favored by PCR, yet because patient and control samples were amplified and corrected together, any such skew would affect both groups equally. Type 1 diabetes patients showed a moderate but significant shortening of TCRB CDR3 length in all four CD4+ subsets. At VDJ recombination sites, patients with type 1 diabetes made fewer insertions and deleted more nucleotides, a pattern implying thymic rearrangement abnormalities. Because cDNA rather than genomic DNA was sequenced, highly expressing activated cells could have been over-represented, although no difference in activation and CD3 levels was found between groups.

The High Capacity cDNA Reverse Transcription Kit was used to reverse transcribe all of the isolated RNA, meaning that expressed TCRB transcripts were what got sequenced. Naive, central memory and regulatory T cell samples underwent deep immunoSEQ sequencing, averaging around 4 million total reads per sample. After sorted cells were lysed in RLT buffer, RNA was extracted with DNase-treated RNeasy Micro or Mini kits, with the choice depending on cell number. Each cell subset was processed separately to prevent cross-contamination, with patient and healthy donor samples processed together. The immunoSEQ multiplex PCR was used to amplify TCRB sequences from cDNA, generating 87-bp fragments that spanned the CDR3 region. Sequencing of the amplicons was done on the Illumina HiSeq platform. The published analysis was carried out like this. PCR bias was computationally corrected using synthetic template baselines, reads within Hamming distance 2 were collapsed, and singletons that could not be merged were discarded. Reads were aligned to IMGT to assign V, D and J genes, CDR3 length, and insertions or deletions at six rearrangement sites. Within each subset, clonotype counts were normalized to sorted cell number, and only after that were true diversity and Gini coefficients computed with the tcR R package. The overlap coefficient, calculated on TCRB nucleotide sequences, was used to measure repertoire sharing. As a proxy for the pre-selection repertoire, out-of-frame TCRB sequences from naive cells were analyzed. The clones in this table, taken by TCRdb from immuneACCESS, are in-frame only. Not every clone is retained; where verified, under half of the shortfall comes from an unresolved V gene, and the cause of the rest is unknown. V and J calls and clone size are those listed in that table; D and trimming were worked out from the DNA. Across this sample there are 600,000 or so clones, with around 12% seen only once. Around 0.12% of the sample rests with the top ten.

The receptor was isolated from a man aged 30 to 45 with type 1 diabetes. Source material: naive CD4+ T cells from blood. Taken with the paper, the label for cell subset or site translates to: true naive CD4+ T cells. The V and J segments used are TRBV2 and TRBJ2-7; 8 of the junction bases match TRBD2. The encoded CDR3 is CASNPTSGPYEQYF. In nucleotides, the sequence is TGTGCCAGCAATCCAACTAGCGGTCCCTACGAGCAGTACTTC.